The 29 T cell receptor beta chains reported below all come from one sample, sequenced in a study of T cell responses to AZD1222 COVID-19 vaccine. TCRdb keeps only in-frame clones here, not all; method: immunoSEQ multiplex PCR. The sample shows more than 65,000 clones, around four fifths of them seen only once. The sample here was peripheral blood, taken 28 days after the second AZD1222 dose. These receptors all come from an adult who received the AZD1222 COVID-19 vaccine.

The chain has TRBV6-1 and TRBJ1-2; maybe TRBD1 (5 bases). The CDR3 is 14 residues long. Trimming left V 0 bases short and J 2 bases short, with 7 bases between. Germline assignment: CDR1 MNHNS and CDR2 SASEGT. The CDR3 DNA is TGTGCCAGCAGTGAAGCGGGACGAAACTATGGCTACACCTTC. Encoded protein: CASSEAGRNYGYTF.

The DNA for the CDR3 is TGTGCCTGGAGGACGGTCGGGGAGCTGTTTTTT. Translated, it gives CAWRTVGELFF. This rearrangement joins TRBV30 to TRBJ2-2; no clear D. This CDR3 contains 11 residues. Germline lookup yields CDR1 GTSNPN and CDR2 SVGIG (reference sequence). The germline V and J ends were trimmed by 3 bases and 7 bases, with 6 bases remaining between them. The full variable domain, its missing parts supplied by reference TRBV30 and TRBJ2-2, is SQTIHQWPATLVQPVGSPLSLECTVEGTSNPNLYWYRQAAGRGLQLLFYSVGIGQISSEVPQNLSASRPQDRQFILSSKKLLLSDSGFYLCAWRTVGELFFGEGSRLTVL.

The V call is TRBV18, the J call TRBJ2-1; 11 nucleotides line up with TRBD1. The CDR3 extends over 15 amino acids. The ends lost 4 bases at V and 7 bases at J; junction bases unmatched: 6. Looked up from germline, CDR1 is KGHSH and CDR2 is LQKENI. CDR3 sequence: CASSRGQGENNEQFF. The CDR3 region has the DNA TGTGCCAGCTCACGGGGACAGGGGGAAAATAATGAGCAGTTCTTC. The full variable domain, its missing parts supplied by reference TRBV18 and TRBJ2-1, is NAGVMQNPRHLVRRRGQEARLRCSPMKGHSHVYWYRQLPEEGLKFMVYLQKENIIDESGMPKERFSAEFPKEGPSILRIQQVVRGDSAAYFCASSRGQGENNEQFFGPGTRLTVL.

This clone was seen a few times. The V and J genes are TRBV5-1 and TRBJ1-2; TRBD1 might be the D (6 bases). The CDR3 covers 15 residues. Per germline, CDR1 SGHRS and CDR2 YFSETQ. V was trimmed by 0 bases and J by 6 bases, leaving 15 bases between them. This CDR3 reads CASSLAPAGADGYTF. In DNA, the CDR3 is TGCGCCAGCAGCTTGGCTCCGGCGGGGGCGGATGGCTACACCTTC. The full variable domain, its missing parts supplied by reference TRBV5-1 and TRBJ1-2, is KAGVTQTPRYLIKTRGQQVTLSCSPISGHRSVSWYQQTPGQGLQFLFEYFSETQRNKGNFPGRFSGRQFSNSRSEMNVSTLELGDSALYLCASSLAPAGADGYTFGSGTRLTVV.

This chain connects TRBV3-1 (or the pseudogene TRBV3-2) to TRBJ2-1; the D gene is possibly TRBD2 (5 bases). Trimming left V 1 base short and J 7 bases short, with 5 bases between. In germline, CDR1 is LGHDT, CDR2 YNNKEL (reference sequence). This CDR3 comprises 12 residues. This CDR3 reads CASSQAGNEQFF. In DNA, the CDR3 is TGTGCCAGCAGCCAAGCGGGGAATGAGCAGTTCTTC.

The chain combines TRBV5-1 with TRBJ2-1, with 12 bases lining up with TRBD2. Germline V lookup: CDR1 SGHRS, CDR2 YFSETQ. With 6 bases clipped from V and 5 bases from J, the junction kept 6 bases outside the gene matches. CDR3 size: 15 residues. CDR3: CASTTGLAGNNEQFF. DNA for the CDR3: TGCGCCAGCACCACGGGACTAGCGGGTAACAATGAGCAGTTCTTC.

Only one count was recorded for this clone. The chain uses TRBV5-5 and TRBJ1-3; 9 nucleotides line up with TRBD1. This CDR3 is built from 18 residues. The ends lost 4 bases at V and 3 bases at J; junction bases unmatched: 14. Germline V gene data show CDR1 as SGHKS and CDR2 as YYEKEE (reference sequence). CDR3 region: CASSKMYRDRVIGNTIYF. The DNA for the CDR3 is TGTGCCAGCAGCAAAATGTACCGGGACAGGGTAATTGGAAACACCATATATTTT.

This chain uses TRBV3-1 (or the pseudogene TRBV3-2) with TRBJ2-7, with 7 bases identical to TRBD2. Trimming removed 4 bases from V and 7 bases from J; junction bases left unmatched: 13. This CDR3 contains 15 residues. CDR1 is LGHDT, CDR2 YNNKEL, per germline (reference sequence). In DNA, the CDR3 is TGTGCCAGCAGCCTACCTTTAGCGGGCTCCTTGGAGCAGTACTTC. Its translation: CASSLPLAGSLEQYF.

This chain uses TRBV30 with TRBJ1-5; TRBD1 might be the D (5 bases). Trimming left V 1 base short and J 5 bases short, with 12 bases between. CDR3 length: 14 amino acids. Germline CDR1 is GTSNPN and CDR2 is SVGIG (reference sequence). The CDR3 region is CAWSGVLGDQPQHF. CDR3 nucleotide sequence: TGTGCCTGGAGTGGGGTTCTAGGGGATCAGCCCCAGCATTTT.

The chain recombines TRBV18 with TRBJ2-7; 7 bases fit TRBD2. V gave up 6 bases and J gave up 4 bases; unmatched junction bases: 12. The CDR3 totals 15 residues. Germline loops: CDR1 KGHSH, CDR2 LQKENI. The CDR3 sequence: CASSPESSGPYEQYF. The DNA for the CDR3 is TGTGCCAGCTCGCCTGAATCTAGCGGACCATACGAGCAGTACTTC. The variable domain in full, completed from reference TRBV18 and TRBJ2-7, reads NAGVMQNPRHLVRRRGQEARLRCSPMKGHSHVYWYRQLPEEGLKFMVYLQKENIIDESGMPKERFSAEFPKEGPSILRIQQVVRGDSAAYFCASSPESSGPYEQYFGPGTRLTVT.

This chain connects TRBV10-3 to TRBJ1-1; D is unresolved. The CDR3 covers 13 residues. Between the trimmed V and J ends, which lost 2 bases and 0 bases, there was a span of 4 bases. Germline V lookup: CDR1 ENHRY, CDR2 SYGVKD. The DNA of the CDR3 is TGTGCCATCAGTGAGATGGTGAACACTGAAGCTTTCTTT. As protein: CAISEMVNTEAFF.

This chain uses TRBV25-1 with TRBJ1-3; the D gene is possibly TRBD1 (5 bases). Per the germline V gene, CDR1 is MGHDK and CDR2 is SYGVNS. Trimming pared 7 bases from V and 4 bases from J, leaving 11 bases between. The CDR3 spans 13 residues. CDR3 DNA sequence: TGTGCCAGCATAGGGGTCGCGGGAAACACCATATATTTT. Translation: CASIGVAGNTIYF. Full variable domain (outside the CDR3, taken from reference TRBV25-1 and TRBJ1-3): EADIYQTPRYLVIGTGKKITLECSQTMGHDKMYWYQQDPGMELHLIHYSYGVNSTEKGDLSSESTVSRIRTEHFPLTLESARPSHTSQYLCASIGVAGNTIYFGEGSWLTVV.

For this clone: The junction shows a germline mismatch at one end, possibly a read error. The gene calls are TRBV7-9 and TRBJ2-2, with D unresolved. Germline-derived CDR1 and CDR2 are SEHNR and FQNEAQ (reference sequence). The CDR3 has 12 amino acids. As DNA, the CDR3 is TGTGCCAGCAGCTTAAACAACGGGGAGCTGTTTTTT. Amino acid sequence: CASSLNNGELFF.

This sequence joins TRBV7-6 and TRBJ1-4, with TRBD1 matching over 9 bases. Germline assignment: CDR1 SGHVS and CDR2 FNYEAQ. The CDR3 consists of 14 residues. The V and J ends lost 6 bases and 9 bases, in that order; junction bases with no gene match: 8. CDR3 in DNA: TGTGCCAGCAGTTTCGGGACAGGGAATCAAAAACTGTTTTTT. It codes for CASSFGTGNQKLFF.

The chain joins TRBV12-5 to TRBJ1-1; 7 bases map to TRBD1. Germline CDR1 reads LGHNT; CDR2 reads FRNRAP. The CDR3 is 15 amino acids. The V segment lost 3 bases and the J segment 1 base; nucleotides outside the gene matches: 5. The DNA for the CDR3 is TGTGCTAGTGGTTTTGAGACAGGGAGGAACACTGAAGCTTTCTTT. This encodes CASGFETGRNTEAFF. Together with reference TRBV12-5 and TRBJ1-1, the CDR3 gives the full variable domain: DARVTQTPRHKVTEMGQEVTMRCQPILGHNTVFWYRQTMMQGLELLAYFRNRAPLDDSGMPKDRFSAEMPDATLATLKIQPSEPRDSAVYFCASGFETGRNTEAFFGQGTRLTVV.

The chain links TRBV7-2 to TRBJ2-5, with TRBD2 matching 9 bases. V shed 1 base and J 1 base; nucleotides not matched to a gene: 4. Germline V gene data show CDR1 as SGHTA and CDR2 as FQGNSA. This CDR3 comprises 16 residues. As DNA, the CDR3 is TGTGCCAGCAGCTTAGGTCTAGCGGGACCCCAAGAGACCCAGTACTTC. Translated, it gives CASSLGLAGPQETQYF. Full variable domain (rest looked up from reference TRBV7-2 and TRBJ2-5): GAGVSQSPSNKVTEKGKDVELRCDPISGHTALYWYRQSLGQGLEFLIYFQGNSAPDKSGLPSDRFSAERTGGSVSTLTIQRTQQEDSAVYLCASSLGLAGPQETQYFGPGTRLLVL.

The chain joins TRBV9 to TRBJ1-2; 10 nucleotides agree with TRBD1. The germline V gene has CDR1 SGDLS and CDR2 YYNGEE. V gave up 3 bases and J gave up 1 base; unmatched junction bases: 12. The CDR3 has 18 amino acids. CDR3 nucleotide sequence: TGTGCCAGCAGCGGACATACGGGACAGGGGACCATTAACTATGGCTACACCTTC. Amino acids: CASSGHTGQGTINYGYTF.

CDR3 residues: CASRETGTNTEAFF. DNA for the CDR3: TGTGCCAGCAGGGAGACAGGGACGAACACTGAAGCTTTCTTT. J is TRBJ1-1 and V is TRBV6-6, with TRBD1 identical over 7 bases. CDR1 MNHNY and CDR2 SVGAGI come from the germline V gene (reference sequence). The CDR3 is made up of 14 amino acids. Trimming removed 6 bases from V and 1 base from J; junction bases left unmatched: 5.

The rearrangement joins TRBV28 to TRBJ1-1; D gene uncertain. Looked up from germline, CDR1 is MDHEN and CDR2 is SYDVKM. The length of the CDR3 is 13 residues. The V and J ends lost 2 bases and 4 bases respectively, with 8 bases between them. The CDR3 nucleotides read TGTGCCAGCAGTTTACTCAGCGGCACTGAAGCTTTCTTT. Amino acid sequence: CASSLLSGTEAFF.

This clone was seen once. The DNA for the CDR3 is TGTGCCAGCAGCTTAGAAGGGTCAGGGGTTGTCTATGGCTACACCTTC. Translating gives CASSLEGSGVVYGYTF. V and J are TRBV7-9 and TRBJ1-2, with D possibly TRBD1 on 6 matching bases. V lost 1 base to trimming and J lost 4 bases, with 16 bases between them. CDR3 length: 16 residues. The germline CDR1 and CDR2 sequences are SEHNR and FQNEAQ (reference sequence).

This chain joins TRBV29-1 and TRBJ2-6; D might be TRBD1 (6 bases). Germline CDR1 is SQVTM and CDR2 is ANQGSEA. V was clipped by 5 bases and J by 0 bases, with 8 bases between them. This CDR3 spans 14 amino acids. The CDR3 sequence: CSVRGISGANVLTF. In DNA form, the CDR3 reads TGCAGCGTTAGGGGGATCTCTGGGGCCAACGTCCTGACTTTC.

V gene TRBV5-6 combines with J gene TRBJ1-4, with D perhaps matching TRBD1 (6 bases). The germline gives CDR1 SGHDT, CDR2 YYEEEE. The CDR3 is 14 amino acids. Trimming took 4 bases from V and 14 from J, leaving 21 bases between them. The CDR3 nucleotides are TGTGCCAGCAGCCCCATTACGCAGGGGAGAGAGCTGTTTTTT. Translating gives CASSPITQGRELFF.

The rearrangement uses TRBV5-6 and TRBJ1-6; tentative D call: TRBD1 (6 bases). Germline lookup yields CDR1 SGHDT and CDR2 YYEEEE. V dropped 6 bases and J dropped 9 bases, with 19 bases sitting between them. The CDR3 has 15 residues. Written as DNA, the CDR3 is TGTGCCAGCACCCGCAGGGGCGCGGTGGGTTCACCCCTCCACTTT. Residues: CASTRRGAVGSPLHF.

The V and J genes are TRBV12-3 or TRBV12-4 and TRBJ1-4, with a possible D match to TRBD1 (6 bases). There are 13 residues in the CDR3. V dropped 4 bases and J dropped 8 bases, with 11 bases sitting between them. CDR3 in DNA: TGTGCCAGCAGTTCTGGACAGTCGGAAAAACTGTTTTTT. Amino acid sequence: CASSSGQSEKLFF.

V is TRBV11-3 and J is TRBJ2-1; tentatively, D is TRBD2 (5 bases). The CDR3 has 15 residues. Germline V CDR1 and CDR2: SGHNT, YENEEA. The V end lost 2 bases, the J end lost 3 bases, and 11 bases lay between the germline ends. The CDR3 DNA reads as TGTGCCAGCAGCTTATGGGCCGGGGACTACAATGAGCAGTTCTTC. Protein product: CASSLWAGDYNEQFF.

The rearrangement joins TRBV3-1 (or the pseudogene TRBV3-2) to TRBJ2-3; 9 bases fit TRBD2. V shed 1 base, J shed 9 bases, and the junction held 14 bases outside the gene matches. CDR1 and CDR2 from the germline V gene are LGHDT and YNNKEL (reference sequence). The CDR3 has 17 amino acids. CDR3 sequence (DNA): TGTGCCAGCAGCCAAGTCGTGATAGCGGGAGACCTTGGCACGCAGTATTTT. Translated: CASSQVVIAGDLGTQYF.

Here the CDR3 reads CASSFLGQGGGTEAFF. CDR3 nucleotides: TGCGCCAGCAGCTTCCTAGGACAGGGAGGAGGAACTGAAGCTTTCTTT. V is TRBV5-1 and J is TRBJ1-1; the match to TRBD1 covers 8 bases. CDR3 length: 16 residues. V lost 2 bases to trimming and J lost 5 bases; unmatched junction nucleotides: 11. Germline lookup yields CDR1 SGHRS and CDR2 YFSETQ.

This rearrangement joins TRBV30 to TRBJ2-2; 11 bases map to TRBD2. The V gene end was trimmed by 1 base and the J gene end by 4 bases; junction bases not matched to a gene: 2. This CDR3 region has 15 residues. CDR1 and CDR2 from the germline V gene are GTSNPN and SVGIG (reference sequence). The CDR3 DNA is TGTGCCTGGAGTGGGGGACTAGCGGCCACCGGGGAGCTGTTTTTT. Its protein product is CAWSGGLAATGELFF.

This clone was detected only a few times. The J gene is TRBJ2-7, the V gene TRBV18; D might be TRBD2 (6 bases). The V end lost 6 bases, the J end lost 3 bases, and 12 bases lay between the germline ends. This CDR3 region has 13 residues. From germline, CDR1 is KGHSH and CDR2 LQKENI. The CDR3, as DNA: TGTGCCAGCTCGTCAGGGACTGTCTACGAGCAGTACTTC. Protein product: CASSSGTVYEQYF.